Shown below are 25 T cell receptor beta chains from a single sample sequenced in a study of T cells in Graves' hyperthyroidism and ophthalmopathy. From RNA transcripts, TCR beta CDR3 regions were amplified. HTBI primers were employed in a first-round RT-PCR of the TCR CDR3. TCRdb re-called the multiplex PCR reads with MiXCR, one entry per CDR3 protein. The sample lists hundreds of thousands of distinct CDR3 sequences, around 42% seen once, with about 7.9% in the top ten. Sequencing input: peripheral blood or thyroid tissue (not recorded which). The receptor set was obtained from a woman under 30 with Graves' hyperthyroidism.

This clonotype was seen more than once but under ten times. The chain couples TRBV12-3 or TRBV12-4 to TRBJ2-2; no clear D. The CDR3 runs to 12 residues. Trimming took off 8 bases at V and 6 bases at J, with 10 bases between the two ends. DNA for the CDR3: TGTGCCAGCGCCCGCCGTCCCGGGGAGCTGTTTTTT. It codes for CASARRPGELFF.

As to this clonotype: A much more abundant neighbour one base away suggests this may be a read error. The rearrangement uses TRBV10-2 and TRBJ1-5; 7 positions agree with TRBD1. CDR1 and CDR2 (germline): WSHSY, SAAADI. This CDR3 region has 15 residues. V shed 2 bases and J 7 bases; nucleotides not matched to a gene: 8. The CDR3 sequence is CASSEMGQYKQPQHF. For the CDR3, the DNA is TGCGCCAGCAGTGAGATGGGACAGTACAAACAGCCCCAGCATTTT.

This clonotype was found many times. The rearrangement links TRBV29-1 to TRBJ1-4, with D perhaps TRBD1 (6 bases). Germline V lookup: CDR1 SQVTM, CDR2 ANQGSEA. This CDR3 contains 13 residues. The ends were cut back, 6 bases at V and 4 bases at J, with 12 bases in the middle. CDR3 sequence reads: CSVPDSHNEKLFF. The CDR3 DNA is TGCAGCGTGCCGGACAGCCATAATGAAAAACTGTTTTTT. Supplemented by reference TRBV29-1 and TRBJ1-4, the full variable domain reads SAVISQKPSRDICQRGTSLTIQCQVDSQVTMMFWYRQQPGQSLTLIATANQGSEATYESGFVIDKFPISRPNLTFSTLTVSNMSPEDSSIYLCSVPDSHNEKLFFGSGTQLSVL.

V gene TRBV19 combines with J gene TRBJ1-2; 7 nucleotides line up with TRBD1. The CDR3 is 15 residues long. The germline gives CDR1 LNHDA, CDR2 SQIVND (reference sequence). V trimming: 5 bases; J trimming: 5 bases; junction bases outside the gene matches: 11. Written as DNA, the CDR3 is TGTGCCAGTAGTCTCCGACAGGGCGCCGGGTATGGCTACACCTTC. Encoded protein: CASSLRQGAGYGYTF.

This clonotype was counted a few times. The rearrangement joins TRBV7-9 to TRBJ1-2; unclear D gene. This CDR3 region has 15 residues. CDR1 is SEHNR and CDR2 is FQNEAQ in the germline V gene (reference sequence). V was shortened by 2 bases and J by 3 bases, with 13 bases between the two germline ends. The CDR3 reads CASSLFLRRDYGYTF. Here the CDR3 DNA reads TGTGCCAGCAGCTTATTTCTCAGGCGGGACTATGGCTACACCTTC. Full variable domain (remainder filled in from reference TRBV7-9 and TRBJ1-2): DTGVSQNPRHKITKRGQNVTFRCDPISEHNRLYWYRQTLGQGPEFLTYFQNEAQLEKSRLLSDRFSAERPKGSFSTLEIQRTEQGDSAMYLCASSLFLRRDYGYTFGSGTRLTVV.

This clonotype came up many times. V is TRBV29-1 and J is TRBJ1-1; D remains ambiguous. CDR1 is SQVTM and CDR2 is ANQGSEA in the germline V gene. V lost 4 bases and J 3 bases, leaving 3 bases between the germline ends. The CDR3 consists of 10 residues. The CDR3 sequence is CSVGYTEAFF. The DNA for the CDR3 is TGCAGCGTTGGATACACTGAAGCTTTCTTT.

The chain carries TRBV5-8 and TRBJ2-5; 9 bases align to TRBD1. V shed 5 bases, J shed 9 bases, and the junction held 8 bases outside the gene matches. Germline CDR1 SGHTS, CDR2 YDEGEE. The CDR3 has 13 amino acids. CDR3 coding DNA: TGTGCCAGCAGTCCTTTGACAGGGGGGCCCCAGTACTTC. It specifies CASSPLTGGPQYF. Drawing the rest from reference TRBV5-8 and TRBJ2-5, the complete variable domain is EAGVTQSPTHLIKTRGQQATLRCSPISGHTSVYWYQQALGLGLQFLLWYDEGEERNRGNFPPRFSGRQFPNYSSELNVNALELEDSALYLCASSPLTGGPQYFGPGTRLLVL.

The chain uses TRBV29-1 and TRBJ1-1; D uncertain. Germline V gene lookup returns CDR1 SQVTM and CDR2 ANQGSEA. With 1 base removed from V and 7 bases from J, the gap between germline ends came to 7 bases. The CDR3 runs to 11 residues. Here the CDR3 DNA reads TGCAGCGTTGAAGTGGAGGTTGAAGCTTTCTTT. It translates to CSVEVEVEAFF.

This clonotype has a count of ten or more. The V gene is TRBV15, the J gene TRBJ2-5, with 12 bases that match TRBD2. Per the germline V gene, CDR1 is LNHNV and CDR2 is YYDKDF (reference sequence). With 4 bases clipped from V and 5 bases from J, the junction kept 8 bases outside the gene matches. The length of the CDR3 is 16 residues. The CDR3 DNA follows: TGTGCCACCAGCAACGGACTAGCGGGGACCGGGGAGACCCAGTACTTC. Encoded protein: CATSNGLAGTGETQYF.

V gene TRBV20-1 combines with J gene TRBJ2-7, with 12 positions matching TRBD2. Trimming removed 3 bases from V and 2 bases from J; junction bases left unmatched: 8. The germline CDR1 and CDR2 sequences are DFQATT and SNEGSKA (reference sequence). This CDR3 region has 16 residues. In nucleotides, the CDR3 is TGCAGTGCTAGGGGGGGTACTAGCGGGAGGCCCTACGAGCAGTACTTC. Protein product: CSARGGTSGRPYEQYF.

V and J are TRBV5-1 and TRBJ1-4, with a possible D match to TRBD1 (6 bases). V lost 2 bases and J 8 bases, leaving 13 bases between the germline ends. CDR3 length equals 14 residues. CDR1 and CDR2 from the germline V gene are SGHRS and YFSETQ. The CDR3 spells CASSLRGRGEKLFF. The CDR3 region has the DNA TGCGCCAGCAGCTTACGGGGGCGTGGAGAAAAACTGTTTTTT.

Comment on this clonotype: A much larger clonotype is one base distant, so this may be a read error. The rearrangement links TRBV6-1 to TRBJ1-1, with no clear D. This CDR3 has 11 amino acids. The V end lost 5 bases, the J end lost 8 bases, and 9 bases lay between the germline ends. The germline V gene encodes CDR1 MNHNS and CDR2 SASEGT. In DNA form, the CDR3 reads TGTGCCAGCAGTAGCGGCTTCGAAGCTTTCTTT. Its protein is CASSSGFEAFF.

This clonotype was seen at least ten times. The genes are TRBV7-9 and TRBJ1-3; 7 bases fit TRBD1. Trimming cost V 7 bases and J 3 bases; bases outside gene matches: 9. Germline V lookup: CDR1 SEHNR, CDR2 FQNEAQ (reference sequence). This CDR3 is 15 amino acids long. For the CDR3, the DNA is TGTGCCAGCACCCCATCTGGGACAGATGGAAACACCATATATTTT. It yields the protein CASTPSGTDGNTIYF.

This clonotype was counted many times. The chain uses TRBV2 and TRBJ1-4; D perhaps matches TRBD1 (6 bases). The CDR3 contains 16 residues. Trimming left V 1 base short and J 7 bases short, with 16 bases between. Germline V gene lookup returns CDR1 SNHLY and CDR2 FYNNEI. Here the CDR3 DNA reads TGTGCCAGCAGTGAAGAAGTGAGGGCCAGGGGTGAAAAACTGTTTTTT. Residues: CASSEEVRARGEKLFF.

The chain employs TRBV6-5 and TRBJ2-2, with 8 bases identical to TRBD2. The ends lost 2 bases at V and 10 bases at J; junction bases unmatched: 12. Germline V gene data show CDR1 as MNHEY and CDR2 as SVGAGI. The CDR3 runs to 16 residues. The chain's CDR3 is CASSYLSAGGSEELFF. The CDR3 DNA is TGTGCCAGCAGTTACCTCAGCGCGGGAGGTAGCGAGGAGCTGTTTTTT.

This clonotype was detected only a few times. V and J are TRBV25-1 and TRBJ1-4; 8 bases are a match to TRBD1. CDR1 and CDR2 (germline): MGHDK, SYGVNS. The CDR3 consists of 15 residues. V was pared by 5 bases and J by 8 bases, with 10 bases of the junction left unmatched. CDR3 sequence reads: CASSSRGRKPEKLFF. The DNA for the CDR3 is TGTGCCAGCAGTTCCAGGGGGCGGAAGCCCGAAAAACTGTTTTTT.

The gene calls are TRBV15 and TRBJ1-2; TRBD1 aligns across 9 bases. Germline loops: CDR1 LNHNV, CDR2 YYDKDF (reference sequence). Losses at the gene ends were 3 bases for V and 7 bases for J; bases not matched to a gene: 6. This CDR3 has 14 residues. The CDR3 loop is CATSSRDRAGGYTF. CDR3 nucleotides: TGTGCCACCAGCAGTCGGGACAGGGCGGGTGGCTACACCTTC. Full variable domain (remainder filled in from reference TRBV15 and TRBJ1-2): DAMVIQNPRYQVTQFGKPVTLSCSQTLNHNVMYWYQQKSSQAPKLLFHYYDKDFNNEADTPDNFQSRRPNTSFCFLDIRSPGLGDTAMYLCATSSRDRAGGYTFGSGTRLTVV.

In regard to this clonotype: The germline gene is not matched at one end of the junction; a read error may be the cause. The chain carries TRBV7-9 and TRBJ1-1, with unresolved D. Germline V gene lookup returns CDR1 SEHNR and CDR2 FQNEAQ (reference sequence). The CDR3 consists of 14 residues. This CDR3 reads CASRLASMGTEAFF. The DNA of the CDR3 is TGTGCCAGCAGGTTAGCTTCCATGGGGACTGAAGCTTTCTTT. The full variable domain, its missing parts supplied by reference TRBV7-9 and TRBJ1-1, is DTGVSQNPRHKITKRGQNVTFRCDPISEHNRLYWYRQTLGQGPEFLTYFQNEAQLEKSRLLSDRFSAERPKGSFSTLEIQRTEQGDSAMYLCASRLASMGTEAFFGQGTRLTVV.

This clonotype was observed a handful of times. The rearrangement links TRBV7-9 to TRBJ1-1; TRBD1 agrees at 7 bases. The J segment lost 5 bases and the V segment lost 1 base, leaving 7 bases of the junction unmatched. CDR1 is SEHNR, CDR2 FQNEAQ, per germline (reference sequence). The CDR3 runs 15 residues. CDR3 sequence reads: CASSLGPGRGTEAFF. CDR3 DNA sequence: TGTGCCAGCAGCTTAGGTCCGGGCAGGGGGACTGAAGCTTTCTTT.

This clonotype was counted a few times. The gene calls are TRBV19 and TRBJ2-7; 10 bases agree with TRBD1. The CDR3 is 15 residues long. V was clipped by 6 bases and J by 1 base; unmatched bases: 6. The germline V gene has CDR1 LNHDA and CDR2 SQIVND (reference sequence). DNA of the CDR3: TGTGCCAGTAGCCGGACAGGGGGACTTTCCTACGAGCAGTACTTC. Its protein product is CASSRTGGLSYEQYF.

This clonotype occurred many times. V gene TRBV29-1 combines with J gene TRBJ1-2; 11 nucleotides agree with TRBD1. Germline-derived CDR1 and CDR2 are SQVTM and ANQGSEA. J lost 4 bases, V lost 0 bases, and 4 bases had no gene match. The CDR3 extends over 15 amino acids. In DNA form, the CDR3 reads TGCAGCGTTGAAGATCGGACAGGGGGCGGCTATGGCTACACCTTC. Protein product: CSVEDRTGGGYGYTF.

This clonotype was seen a handful of times. The junction differs from germline at one of its ends, possibly a read error. V usage is TRBV10-3 and J usage is TRBJ2-2; TRBD2 aligns across 9 bases. CDR1 and CDR2 from the germline V gene are ENHRY and SYGVKD. The CDR3 is 15 residues long. The CDR3 DNA follows: TGTGCCAGCAGTCCCCTTAGCGGGAGCGCCGGGGAGCTGTTTTTT. Translating it yields CASSPLSGSAGELFF.

The chain uses TRBV12-5 and TRBJ1-2, with a tentative D call TRBD1 (5 bases). Germline lookup yields CDR1 LGHNT and CDR2 FRNRAP. This CDR3 spans 14 amino acids. V shed 5 bases and J shed 3 bases, with 13 bases lying between them. The CDR3 region is CASGIWPGDYGYTF. The CDR3 DNA sequence: TGTGCTAGTGGTATATGGCCGGGGGACTATGGCTACACCTTC. Variable domain in full (rest from reference TRBV12-5 and TRBJ1-2): DARVTQTPRHKVTEMGQEVTMRCQPILGHNTVFWYRQTMMQGLELLAYFRNRAPLDDSGMPKDRFSAEMPDATLATLKIQPSEPRDSAVYFCASGIWPGDYGYTFGSGTRLTVV.

In its sample, this clonotype was seen many times. The chain carries TRBV7-3 and TRBJ2-2, with D tentatively TRBD2 (6 bases). Germline V lookup: CDR1 SGHTA, CDR2 FQGTGA. The CDR3 length is 12 residues. Deletions cut 8 bases from V and 3 bases from J, with 7 bases between. The CDR3 nucleotides read TGTGCCAGCGCTAGCGACACCGGGGAGCTGTTTTTT. Amino acids: CASASDTGELFF.

The chain combines TRBV7-9 with TRBJ1-2, with TRBD1 identical over 8 bases. This CDR3 is built from 14 residues. CDR1 is SEHNR and CDR2 is FQNEAQ in the germline V gene (reference sequence). With V trimmed by 4 bases and J by 4 bases, 5 bases remained unmatched. Written as DNA, the CDR3 is TGTGCCAGCAGCTATGCCAGGGGGCCCTATGGCTACACCTTC. Residues: CASSYARGPYGYTF.